This entry lists 6 T cell receptor beta chains sequenced from one sample in a study of graft-versus-host responses after intestinal transplantation. The antigens of these receptors remain unknown. The repertoire was sequenced with immunoSEQ multiplex PCR; TCRdb's copy has only in-frame clones and lacks some. This table has roughly 100,000 clones, 80% to 95% appearing once. The sequences come from unstimulated CD8+ T cells sorted from spleen or lymph node cells, collected before intestinal transplant. The origin of the receptors is a human donor who received an intestinal transplant.

J is TRBJ2-7 and V is TRBV4-1; 7 bases fit TRBD1. The CDR3 is 16 amino acids. CDR1 is MGHRA, CDR2 YSYEKL, per germline. J gave up 0 bases and V 0 bases, and 5 bases lay outside the gene matches. CDR3 sequence: CASSQDRQGSSYEQYF. CDR3 sequence (DNA): TGCGCCAGCAGCCAAGATCGACAGGGAAGCTCCTACGAGCAGTACTTC.

The chain joins TRBV7-8 to TRBJ2-5, with a possible D match to TRBD2 (7 bases). The CDR3 contains 12 residues. Trimming left V 10 bases short and J 1 base short, with 10 bases between. CDR1 and CDR2 from the germline V gene are SGHVS and FQNEAQ. CDR3 nucleotides: TGTGCCAAGGGGGGGCCCCAAGAGACCCAGTACTTC. This codes for CAKGGPQETQYF.

The chain joins TRBV10-3 to TRBJ2-7; 9 positions agree with TRBD2. J lost 1 base, V lost 1 base, and 5 bases had no gene match. Germline loops: CDR1 ENHRY, CDR2 SYGVKD. This CDR3 has 16 residues. DNA of the CDR3: TGTGCCATCAGTGAGTTGAGCGGGGGGTCTTCCTACGAGCAGTACTTC. This translates into CAISELSGGSSYEQYF.

The chain is built from TRBV2 and TRBJ1-1; D is perhaps TRBD1 (5 bases). V lost 6 bases and J lost 2, with 13 bases in between. The germline V gene has CDR1 SNHLY and CDR2 FYNNEI. The CDR3 contains 14 residues. The CDR3 DNA follows: TGTGCCAGCAGCGAGACTAGGGGAAACACTGAAGCTTTCTTT. This sequence encodes CASSETRGNTEAFF.

The genes are TRBV7-3 and TRBJ2-1, with TRBD2 identical over 11 bases. Germline loops: CDR1 SGHTA, CDR2 FQGTGA. The CDR3 totals 15 residues. V gave up 5 bases and J gave up 10 bases; unmatched junction bases: 10. CDR3 sequence reads: CASSPVGLAGEEQFF. The CDR3 coding sequence is TGTGCCAGCAGCCCCGTCGGACTAGCGGGTGAGGAGCAGTTCTTC.

The chain employs TRBV30 and TRBJ2-7; D gene unclear. Trimming removed 0 bases at V and 4 bases at J, with 10 bases between. The CDR3 length is 13 residues. The germline gives CDR1 GTSNPN, CDR2 SVGIG (reference sequence). The CDR3 loop reads CAWSVLVRYEQYF. The CDR3 nucleotides read TGTGCCTGGAGTGTCCTCGTAAGGTACGAGCAGTACTTC. Based on the CDR3 plus reference TRBV30 and TRBJ2-7, the full variable domain is SQTIHQWPATLVQPVGSPLSLECTVEGTSNPNLYWYRQAAGRGLQLLFYSVGIGQISSEVPQNLSASRPQDRQFILSSKKLLLSDSGFYLCAWSVLVRYEQYFGPGTRLTVT.